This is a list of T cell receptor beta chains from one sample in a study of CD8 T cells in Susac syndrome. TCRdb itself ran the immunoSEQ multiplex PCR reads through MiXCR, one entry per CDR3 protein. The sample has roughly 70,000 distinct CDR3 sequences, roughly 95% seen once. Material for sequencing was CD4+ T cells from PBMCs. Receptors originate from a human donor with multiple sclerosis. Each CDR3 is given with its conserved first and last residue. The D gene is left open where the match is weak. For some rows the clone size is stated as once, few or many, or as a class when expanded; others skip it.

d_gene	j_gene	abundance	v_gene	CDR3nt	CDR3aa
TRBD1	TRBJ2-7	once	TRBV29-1	TGCAGCGTTGAGCGGACAGGCGGATCCTACGAGCAGTACTTC	CSVERTGGSYEQYF
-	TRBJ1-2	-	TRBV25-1	TGTGCCAGCAGTGAAATAGGGGGGGACTATGGCTACACCTTC	CASSEIGGDYGYTF
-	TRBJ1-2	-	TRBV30	TGTGCCTGGAGTTCCGGGAACCGGCACTATGGCTACACCTTC	CAWSSGNRHYGYTF
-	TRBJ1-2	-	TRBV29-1	TGCAGCGTTCCCGGGAACTATGGCTACACCTTC	CSVPGNYGYTF
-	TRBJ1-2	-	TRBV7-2	TGTGCCAGCAGCCCGAATTCCATACCCCGAAACTATGGCTACACCTTC	CASSPNSIPRNYGYTF
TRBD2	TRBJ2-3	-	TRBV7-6	TGTGCCAGCAGCTTATTGAGCGGGGGGGCCCAAGATACGCAGTATTTT	CASSLLSGGAQDTQYF
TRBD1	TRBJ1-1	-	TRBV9	TGTGCCAGCAGCGACCACAGGGGGAACGCTGAAGCTTTCTTT	CASSDHRGNAEAFF
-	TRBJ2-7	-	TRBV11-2	TGTGCCAGCAGACACTATCGGGGTCCAGGGGCCTACGAGCAGTACTTC	CASRHYRGPGAYEQYF
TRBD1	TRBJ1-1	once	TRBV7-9	TGTGCCAGCAGTTTCACCGGGACAGGGTGGGGAAACACTGAAGCTTTCTTT	CASSFTGTGWGNTEAFF
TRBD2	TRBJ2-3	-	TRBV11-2	TGTGCCAGCAGCTTTGGACTAGCGGGAATCACAGATACGCAGTATTTT	CASSFGLAGITDTQYF
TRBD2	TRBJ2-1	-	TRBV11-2	TGTGCCAGCCGAGAGGCTAGCGGGGGGGGGTTGAGATCGAGTGAGCAGTTCTTC	CASREASGGGLRSSEQFF
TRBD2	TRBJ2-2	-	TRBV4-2	TGTGCCAGCAGCCAAGTGCTAGCGGGCACCGGGGAGCTGTTTTTT	CASSQVLAGTGELFF
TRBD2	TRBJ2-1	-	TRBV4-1	TGCGCCAGCAGCCGCGGAAAAGCGGGGGGGAGCTCCTACAATGAGCAGTTCTTC	CASSRGKAGGSSYNEQFF
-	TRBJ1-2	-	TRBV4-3	TGCGCCAGCAGCCAACGGCCAGGGGATATCTATGGCTACACCTTC	CASSQRPGDIYGYTF
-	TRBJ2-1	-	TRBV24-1	TGTGCCACGTCGCGGCGCAATGAGCAGTTCTTC	CATSRRNEQFF
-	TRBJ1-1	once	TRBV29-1	TGCAGCGTTGCGGGGGCTGGGGGCACTGAAGCTTTCTTT	CSVAGAGGTEAFF
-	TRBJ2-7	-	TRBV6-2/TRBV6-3	TGTGCCAGCAGTTACTCGACTTCAGGGAACTCCTACGAGCAGTACTTC	CASSYSTSGNSYEQYF
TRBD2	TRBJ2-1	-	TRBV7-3	TGTGCCAGCAGCTTATTAGCGGGGGGGCCTGAGCAGTTCTTC	CASSLLAGGPEQFF
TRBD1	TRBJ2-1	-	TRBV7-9	TGTGCCAGCAGCACGGCCGGGACAGGGCCGGATGAGCAGTTCTTC	CASSTAGTGPDEQFF
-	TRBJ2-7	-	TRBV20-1	TGCAGTGCCACGATTTCACCGGGTTACGAGCAGTACTTC	CSATISPGYEQYF
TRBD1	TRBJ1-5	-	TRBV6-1	TGTGCCAGCAGTGAAGTTTGGGACAGCCGAAGTAGCAATCAGCCCCAGCATTTT	CASSEVWDSRSSNQPQHF
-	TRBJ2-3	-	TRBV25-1	TGTGCCAGCATGGGGACTCAAATTGGAACAGATACGCAGTATTTT	CASMGTQIGTDTQYF
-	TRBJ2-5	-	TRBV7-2	TGTGCCAGCGAAAGGGACTTACAAGAGACCCAGTACTTC	CASERDLQETQYF
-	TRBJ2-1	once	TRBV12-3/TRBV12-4	TGTGCCAGCAGTTTGAAGGGGGGCAATGAGCAGTTCTTC	CASSLKGGNEQFF
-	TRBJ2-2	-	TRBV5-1	TGCGCCAGCAGCTCCGGGGGGCCGAACACCGGGGAGCTGTTTTTT	CASSSGGPNTGELFF
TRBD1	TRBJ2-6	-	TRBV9	TGTGCCAGCAGCGTAGAAGGGGGCGCTGGGGCCAACGTCCTGACTTTC	CASSVEGGAGANVLTF
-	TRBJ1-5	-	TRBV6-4	TGTGCCAGCAGTGGAACACAGGGTCTTAGCAATCAGCCCCAGCATTTT	CASSGTQGLSNQPQHF
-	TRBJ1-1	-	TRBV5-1	TGCGCCAGTCAAGAAGTTAGTGACACTGAAGCTTTCTTT	CASQEVSDTEAFF
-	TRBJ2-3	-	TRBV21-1	TGTGCCAGGATCGGGGACTTCGATACGCAGTATTTT	CARIGDFDTQYF
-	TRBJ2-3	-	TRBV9	TGTGCCAGCAGCGTAGAAAGCATTCCAACAGATACGCAGTATTTT	CASSVESIPTDTQYF
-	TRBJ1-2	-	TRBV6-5	TGTGCCAGCAGTCGCCCCGGTACTTATGGCTACACCTTC	CASSRPGTYGYTF
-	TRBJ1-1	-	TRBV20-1	TGCAGTGCTAGAGGGGGACTGAAGAACACTGAAGCTTTCTTT	CSARGGLKNTEAFF
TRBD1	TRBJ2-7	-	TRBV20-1	TGCAGTGCTAGATTCGGGGGACAGGGAAGTCCCGAGCAGTACTTC	CSARFGGQGSPEQYF
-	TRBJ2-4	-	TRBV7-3	TGTGCCAGCAGCTTATCAGGCCCCGTAGCCAAAAACATTCAGTACTTC	CASSLSGPVAKNIQYF
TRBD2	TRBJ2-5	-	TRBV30	TGTGCCTGGAGTAAAGGGGCTAGCGGGGGACCCCAAGAGACCCAGTACTTC	CAWSKGASGGPQETQYF
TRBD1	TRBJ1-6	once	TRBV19	TGTGCCAGTAGTATTCCGGGACAGGGAGGATCACCCCTCCACTTT	CASSIPGQGGSPLHF
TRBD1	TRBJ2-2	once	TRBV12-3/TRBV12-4	TGTGCCAGCAGTCCCGGGACAGGGGGCTTCGGGGAGCTGTTTTTT	CASSPGTGGFGELFF
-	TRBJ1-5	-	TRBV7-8	TGTGCCAGCAGCCCTTACGGGGGGGCTATAGAACAGCCCCAGCATTTT	CASSPYGGAIEQPQHF
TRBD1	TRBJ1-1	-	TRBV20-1	TGCAGTGCTAGAGGTGGACAGGGGGGCACTGAAGCTTTCTTT	CSARGGQGGTEAFF
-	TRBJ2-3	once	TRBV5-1	TGCGCCAGCAGCGGAAGAAACACCGGCGCGCCTACGCAGTATTTT	CASSGRNTGAPTQYF
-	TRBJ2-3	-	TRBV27	TGTGCCAGCAGTTTATGGGCAGGGTCAGGCCCAGATACGCAGTATTTT	CASSLWAGSGPDTQYF
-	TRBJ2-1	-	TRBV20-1	TGCAGTGCCGCACGACCCATCAATACCTACAATGAGCAGTTCTTC	CSAARPINTYNEQFF
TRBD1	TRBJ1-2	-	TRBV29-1	TGCAGCGTCGGGGACAGGGACGGTGGCTACACCTTC	CSVGDRDGGYTF
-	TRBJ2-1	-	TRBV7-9	TGTGCCAGCAGCTTTGTCATGGGCGTCTACAATGAGCAGTTCTTC	CASSFVMGVYNEQFF
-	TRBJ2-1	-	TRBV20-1	TGCAGTGCTACAAACGAGGACAATGAGCAGTTCTTC	CSATNEDNEQFF
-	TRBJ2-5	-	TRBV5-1	TGCGCCAGCAGCTTGGAGAGGGCCCGGGAGACCCAGTACTTC	CASSLERARETQYF
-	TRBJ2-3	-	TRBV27	TGTGCCAGCACTCCGGGAACAAGCACAGATACGCAGTATTTT	CASTPGTSTDTQYF
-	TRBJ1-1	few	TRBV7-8	TGTGCCAGCAGCTTAGAGCAGAGAAACACTGAAGCTTTCTTT	CASSLEQRNTEAFF